The 14 T cell receptor beta chains in this list originate from one sample, sequenced in a study of blood T cell repertoires in COVID-19. The table came from immunoSEQ multiplex PCR; TCRdb's copy has only in-frame clones and leaves some out. The data contain 150,000 or so clones, less than 90% of them seen just once; the ten biggest clones take up less than 6%. Sequenced: PBMCs or T cells enriched from blood (not recorded which). Receptors were obtained from a woman between 50 and 59 years old who had been exposed to COVID-19.

This clone came up once. The chain is built from TRBV7-2 and TRBJ2-5; TRBD2 matches at 8 bases. The germline V gene encodes CDR1 SGHTA and CDR2 FQGNSA. CDR3 length: 14 amino acids. J lost 1 base, V lost 3 bases, and 1 base had no gene match. The DNA of the CDR3 is TGTGCCAGCAGCTTCGGGGGGGCCCAAGAGACCCAGTACTTC. It encodes CASSFGGAQETQYF. The variable domain in full, with the rest retrieved from reference TRBV7-2 and TRBJ2-5, is GAGVSQSPSNKVTEKGKDVELRCDPISGHTALYWYRQSLGQGLEFLIYFQGNSAPDKSGLPSDRFSAERTGGSVSTLTIQRTQQEDSAVYLCASSFGGAQETQYFGPGTRLLVL.

This chain links TRBV19 with TRBJ2-3; TRBD2 matches 11 bases. Germline loops: CDR1 LNHDA, CDR2 SQIVND (reference sequence). Trimming cost V 5 bases and J 0 bases; bases outside gene matches: 4. The CDR3 has 16 residues. The CDR3 reads CASSARLAGSTDTQYF. Here the CDR3 DNA reads TGTGCCAGTAGTGCCCGACTAGCGGGGAGCACAGATACGCAGTATTTT.

The chain is built from TRBV4-1 and TRBJ2-7; 7 nucleotides agree with TRBD2. The germline V gene has CDR1 MGHRA and CDR2 YSYEKL. J lost 3 bases, V lost 4 bases, and 3 bases had no gene match. The CDR3 loop spans 13 amino acids. The CDR3 nucleotides read TGCGCCAGCAGCCTCAGGGAGGGCTACGAGCAGTACTTC. This gives the protein CASSLREGYEQYF.

Comment on this clone: A junction boundary mismatches the germline segment, possibly from a read error. The chain combines TRBV10-2 with TRBJ2-4; weak D call: TRBD2 (6 bases). This CDR3 comprises 15 residues. The germline V gene encodes CDR1 WSHSY and CDR2 SAAADI. The CDR3 coding sequence is TGCGCCAGCGGTGAACGAGGAGGGGCCAAAAACATTCAGTACTTC. It translates to CASGERGGAKNIQYF.

The J gene is TRBJ2-1, the V gene TRBV19, with 10 bases that match TRBD2. This CDR3 is built from 19 residues. V shed 3 bases, J shed 6 bases, and the junction held 17 bases outside the gene matches. Germline V CDR1 and CDR2: LNHDA, SQIVND (reference sequence). CDR3 DNA sequence: TGTGCCAGTAGTATGCGGACTAGCGGCCAGAGGAAGGGCTCCAATGAGCAGTTCTTC. It specifies CASSMRTSGQRKGSNEQFF.

The chain couples TRBV12-3 or TRBV12-4 to TRBJ1-5, with D unresolved. V was clipped by 6 bases and J by 6 bases, with 9 bases between them. The CDR3 is made up of 12 amino acids. CDR3 in amino acids: CASRIEGQPQHF. For the CDR3, the DNA is TGTGCCAGCAGAATTGAGGGTCAGCCCCAGCATTTT.

This clone was seen a single time. The chain carries TRBV13 and TRBJ2-5; 7 bases fit TRBD1. The V segment lost 6 bases and the J segment 1 base; nucleotides outside the gene matches: 5. Germline V gene lookup returns CDR1 PRHDT and CDR2 FYEKMQ (reference sequence). CDR3 length: 14 residues. The CDR3 loop is CASRMGQTQETQYF. The CDR3 nucleotides are TGTGCCAGCAGGATGGGACAGACCCAAGAGACCCAGTACTTC.

The V call is TRBV7-2, the J call TRBJ2-3; 8 nucleotides align to TRBD1. This CDR3 contains 16 residues. J was trimmed by 2 bases and V by 3 bases; bases with no gene match: 7. Looked up from germline, CDR1 is SGHTA and CDR2 is FQGNSA. This CDR3 reads CASSFGTGFFTDTQYF. The CDR3 DNA sequence: TGTGCCAGCAGCTTTGGGACAGGCTTCTTCACAGATACGCAGTATTTT. The full variable domain, in which reference TRBV7-2 and TRBJ2-3 provide the parts outside the CDR3, is GAGVSQSPSNKVTEKGKDVELRCDPISGHTALYWYRQSLGQGLEFLIYFQGNSAPDKSGLPSDRFSAERTGGSVSTLTIQRTQQEDSAVYLCASSFGTGFFTDTQYFGPGTRLTVL.

This chain links TRBV5-6 with TRBJ2-1; 9 bases map to TRBD2. The CDR3 consists of 13 residues. Per the germline V gene, CDR1 is SGHDT and CDR2 is YYEEEE. The J segment lost 9 bases and the V segment lost 4 bases, leaving 5 bases of the junction unmatched. Here the CDR3 DNA reads TGTGCCAGCAGCCTTAGCGGGAGACGTGAGCAGTTCTTC. This sequence encodes CASSLSGRREQFF.

The chain carries TRBV19 and TRBJ1-3; 8 bases fit TRBD1. This CDR3 spans 14 amino acids. Germline V gene sequence: CDR1 LNHDA, CDR2 SQIVND (reference sequence). The V segment lost 7 bases and the J segment 4 bases; nucleotides outside the gene matches: 6. The CDR3 here is CASIPGQGGNTIYF. For the CDR3, the DNA is TGTGCCAGTATCCCCGGACAGGGCGGAAACACCATATATTTT.

DNA for the CDR3: TGTGCCAGCAGGGCAGGGGGCGAGGGCACTGAAGCTTTCTTT. As protein: CASRAGGEGTEAFF. The V call is TRBV6-5, the J call TRBJ1-1; 8 bases are shared with TRBD1. The CDR3 has 14 residues. The germline V gene has CDR1 MNHEY and CDR2 SVGAGI. Trimming at V came to 6 bases and at J to 4 bases, leaving 7 bases not matched to a gene.

This clone has just a few counts. The chain has TRBV27 and TRBJ2-2; 7 nucleotides match TRBD1. The CDR3 length is 16 residues. From germline, CDR1 is MNHEY and CDR2 SMNVEV (reference sequence). V lost 5 bases and J lost 4; bases outside the gene matches: 10. The CDR3 sequence is CASSPVDRAGTGELFF. CDR3 bases: TGTGCCAGCAGTCCAGTTGACAGGGCGGGCACCGGGGAGCTGTTTTTT.

The chain combines TRBV6-5 with TRBJ1-3; a possible D gene is TRBD1 (5 bases). With 0 bases removed from V and 4 bases from J, the gap between germline ends came to 13 bases. Germline CDR1 reads MNHEY; CDR2 reads SVGAGI. This CDR3 has 16 amino acids. This CDR3 is CASSYSTPGSGNTIYF. CDR3 DNA: TGTGCCAGCAGTTACTCCACCCCAGGGTCAGGAAACACCATATATTTT.

This clone was found once. The chain links TRBV19 to TRBJ1-1, with a weak D call TRBD1 (5 bases). Trimming took 6 bases from V and 6 from J, leaving 20 bases between them. CDR1 is LNHDA, CDR2 SQIVND, per germline (reference sequence). This CDR3 region has 15 residues. The CDR3 region has the DNA TGTGCCAGTAGCAGCTCCGGGGGGACGCCTGCTGAAGCTTTCTTT. It specifies CASSSSGGTPAEAFF. The whole variable domain, remainder taken from reference TRBV19 and TRBJ1-1, is DGGITQSPKYLFRKEGQNVTLSCEQNLNHDAMYWYRQDPGQGLRLIYYSQIVNDFQKGDIAEGYSVSREKKESFPLTVTSAQKNPTAFYLCASSSSGGTPAEAFFGQGTRLTVV.